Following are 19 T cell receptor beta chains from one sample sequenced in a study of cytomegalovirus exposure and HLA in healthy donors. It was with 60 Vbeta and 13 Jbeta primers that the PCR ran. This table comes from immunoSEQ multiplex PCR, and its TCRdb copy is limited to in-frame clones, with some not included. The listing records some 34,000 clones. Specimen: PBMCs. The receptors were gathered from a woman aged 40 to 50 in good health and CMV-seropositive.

Here the CDR3 reads CASSGQRGRQPQHF. Here the CDR3 DNA reads TGTGCCAGCAGCGGACAGAGAGGGAGACAGCCCCAGCATTTT. The chain couples TRBV16 to TRBJ1-5; a possible D gene is TRBD1 (6 bases). The CDR3 totals 14 residues. The V and J ends lost 5 bases and 7 bases respectively, with 15 bases between them. Germline CDR1 reads KGHSY; CDR2 reads FQNENV.

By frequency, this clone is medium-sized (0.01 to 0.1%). This CDR3 is CATTRPGLDTDTQYF. CDR3 DNA sequence: TGTGCCACTACCCGACCGGGACTAGACACAGATACGCAGTATTTT. This sequence joins TRBV28 and TRBJ2-3, with 8 nucleotides matching TRBD2. CDR1 is MDHEN, CDR2 SYDVKM, per germline. V lost 10 bases and J lost 2; bases outside the gene matches: 11. The CDR3 extends over 15 amino acids.

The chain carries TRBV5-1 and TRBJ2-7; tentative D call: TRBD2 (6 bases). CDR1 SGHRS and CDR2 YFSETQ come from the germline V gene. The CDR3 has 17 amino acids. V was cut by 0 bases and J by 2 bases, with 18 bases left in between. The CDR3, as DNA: TGCGCCAGCAGCTTGGTTTACTACCTGGGGGGAGCCTACGAGCAGTACTTC. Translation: CASSLVYYLGGAYEQYF.

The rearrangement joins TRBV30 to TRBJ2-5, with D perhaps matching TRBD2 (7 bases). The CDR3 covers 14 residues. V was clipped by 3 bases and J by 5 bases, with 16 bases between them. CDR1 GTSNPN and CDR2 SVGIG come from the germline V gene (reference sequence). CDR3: CAWSVGGRPETQYF. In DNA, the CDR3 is TGTGCCTGGAGCGTGGGGGGGCGCCCGGAGACCCAGTACTTC.

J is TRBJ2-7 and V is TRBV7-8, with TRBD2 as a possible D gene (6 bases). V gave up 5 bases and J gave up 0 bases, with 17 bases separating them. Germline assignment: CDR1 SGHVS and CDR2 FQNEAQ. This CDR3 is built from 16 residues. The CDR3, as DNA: TGTGCCAGCAGCGAACGCGGGGCAGCTAGCTCCTACGAGCAGTACTTC. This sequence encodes CASSERGAASSYEQYF.

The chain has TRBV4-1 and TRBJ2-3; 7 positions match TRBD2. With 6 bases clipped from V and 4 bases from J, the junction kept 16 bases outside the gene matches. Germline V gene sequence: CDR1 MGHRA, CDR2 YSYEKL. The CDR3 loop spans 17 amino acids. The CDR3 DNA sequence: TGCGCCAGCAGGATATCCCCCCTAGCGGAAACCCCAGATACGCAGTATTTT. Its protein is CASRISPLAETPDTQYF.

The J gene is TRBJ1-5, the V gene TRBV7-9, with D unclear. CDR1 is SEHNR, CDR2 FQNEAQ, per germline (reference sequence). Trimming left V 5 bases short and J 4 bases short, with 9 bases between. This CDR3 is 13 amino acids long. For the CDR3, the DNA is TGTGCCAGCAGCACGACTGAGAATCAGCCCCAGCATTTT. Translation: CASSTTENQPQHF.

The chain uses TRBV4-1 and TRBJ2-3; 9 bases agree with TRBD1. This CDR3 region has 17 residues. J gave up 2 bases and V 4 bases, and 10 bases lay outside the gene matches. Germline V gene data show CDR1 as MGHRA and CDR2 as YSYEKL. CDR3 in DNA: TGCGCCAGCAGCCTCGGGACAGGGAGAGACCCCACAGATACGCAGTATTTT. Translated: CASSLGTGRDPTDTQYF.

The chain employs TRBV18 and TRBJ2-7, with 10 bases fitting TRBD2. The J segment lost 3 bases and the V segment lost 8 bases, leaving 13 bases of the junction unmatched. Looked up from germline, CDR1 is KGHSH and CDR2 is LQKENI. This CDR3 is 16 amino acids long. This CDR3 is CASARLGAGGLYEQYF. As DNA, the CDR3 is TGTGCCAGCGCACGACTCGGAGCGGGAGGGCTCTACGAGCAGTACTTC.

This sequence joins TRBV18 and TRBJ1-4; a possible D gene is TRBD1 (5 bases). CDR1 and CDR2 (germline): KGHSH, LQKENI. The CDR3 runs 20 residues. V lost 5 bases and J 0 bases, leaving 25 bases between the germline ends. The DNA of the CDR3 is TGTGCCAGCTCATTCTCAGTCGGGACTGCCGCCCGCGCAACTAATGAAAAACTGTTTTTT. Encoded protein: CASSFSVGTAARATNEKLFF.

CDR3 coding DNA: TGTGCCAGCAGCTTAGGGGCGGGGAACTATGGCTACACCTTC. This gives the protein CASSLGAGNYGYTF. This chain joins TRBV7-9 and TRBJ1-2; D ambiguous. The germline V gene has CDR1 SEHNR and CDR2 FQNEAQ (reference sequence). V was cut by 1 base and J by 2 bases, with 8 bases left in between. The CDR3 contains 14 residues.

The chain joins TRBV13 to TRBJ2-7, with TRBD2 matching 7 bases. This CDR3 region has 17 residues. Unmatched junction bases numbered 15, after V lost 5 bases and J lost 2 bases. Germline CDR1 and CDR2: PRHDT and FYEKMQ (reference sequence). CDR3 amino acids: CASSPSQLAGVAYEQYF. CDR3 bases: TGTGCCAGCAGCCCCTCGCAGTTGGCGGGAGTGGCCTACGAGCAGTACTTC.

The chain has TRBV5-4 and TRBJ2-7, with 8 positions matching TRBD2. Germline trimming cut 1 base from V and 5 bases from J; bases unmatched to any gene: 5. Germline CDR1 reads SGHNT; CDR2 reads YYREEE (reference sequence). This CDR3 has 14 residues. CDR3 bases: TGTGCCAGCAGCTTGTGGGGCGGGAGGCACGAGCAGTACTTC. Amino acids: CASSLWGGRHEQYF.

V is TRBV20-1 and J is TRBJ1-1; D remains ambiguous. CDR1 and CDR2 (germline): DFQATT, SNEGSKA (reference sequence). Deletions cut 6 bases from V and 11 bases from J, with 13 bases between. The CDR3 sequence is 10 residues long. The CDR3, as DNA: TGCAGTGCCGGGGTGGTTTGGGCTTTCTTT. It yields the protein CSAGVVWAFF.

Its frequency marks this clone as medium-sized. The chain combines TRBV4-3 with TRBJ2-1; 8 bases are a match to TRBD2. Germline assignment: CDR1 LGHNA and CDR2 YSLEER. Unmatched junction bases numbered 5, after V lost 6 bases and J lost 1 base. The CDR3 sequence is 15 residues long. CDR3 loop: CASRDGRASYNEQFF. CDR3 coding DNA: TGCGCCAGCAGGGACGGGAGGGCATCCTACAATGAGCAGTTCTTC.

CDR3 nucleotides: TGTGCCAGCAGTGAGCGGGAGAGGGGTATCGGGGAGCTGTTTTTT. Its protein is CASSERERGIGELFF. The J gene is TRBJ2-2, the V gene TRBV2, with 7 bases matching TRBD2. The CDR3 is 15 amino acids. Trimming took 3 bases from V and 7 from J; bases not matched to a gene: 8. Germline V CDR1 and CDR2: SNHLY, FYNNEI. Supplemented by reference TRBV2 and TRBJ2-2, the full variable domain reads EPEVTQTPSHQVTQMGQEVILRCVPISNHLYFYWYRQILGQKVEFLVSFYNNEISEKSEIFDDQFSVERPDGSNFTLKIRSTKLEDSAMYFCASSERERGIGELFFGEGSRLTVL.

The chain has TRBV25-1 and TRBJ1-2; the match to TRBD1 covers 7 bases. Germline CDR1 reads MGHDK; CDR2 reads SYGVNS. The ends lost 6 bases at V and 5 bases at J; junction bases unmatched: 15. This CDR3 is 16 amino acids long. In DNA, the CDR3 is TGTGCCAGCAGCCAGGGGGAGAGGGGTTCGATATATGGCTACACCTTC. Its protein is CASSQGERGSIYGYTF.

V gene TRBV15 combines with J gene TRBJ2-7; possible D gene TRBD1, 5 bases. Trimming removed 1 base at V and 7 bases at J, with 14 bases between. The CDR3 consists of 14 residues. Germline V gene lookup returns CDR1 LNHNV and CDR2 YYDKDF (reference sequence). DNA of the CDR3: TGTGCCACCAGCAGAGGAGTCAGGGCCCTGGAGCAGTACTTC. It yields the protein CATSRGVRALEQYF. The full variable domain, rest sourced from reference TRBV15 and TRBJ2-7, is DAMVIQNPRYQVTQFGKPVTLSCSQTLNHNVMYWYQQKSSQAPKLLFHYYDKDFNNEADTPDNFQSRRPNTSFCFLDIRSPGLGDTAMYLCATSRGVRALEQYFGPGTRLTVT.

The CDR3 bases are TGTGCCAGCGGAGGGCGGACTGGGGGCACAGATACGCAGTATTTT. Protein sequence: CASGGRTGGTDTQYF. The chain carries TRBV7-9 and TRBJ2-3; D might be TRBD2 (6 bases). Trimming took off 8 bases at V and 1 base at J, with 16 bases between the two ends. The CDR3 runs 15 residues. CDR1 and CDR2 from the germline V gene are SEHNR and FQNEAQ (reference sequence).